One sample yielded the 21 T cell receptor beta chains listed below, sequenced in a study of T cell responses to AZD1222 COVID-19 vaccine. Method: immunoSEQ multiplex PCR; TCRdb's copy keeps in-frame clones and lacks some. The profile shows about 170,000 clones, less than 90% of them singletons. The material was peripheral blood, obtained on day 0 of AZD1222 vaccination. The receptor source for this set is an adult in good health.

The chain has TRBV7-2 and TRBJ1-6; D is possibly TRBD1 (6 bases). Germline CDR1 is SGHTA and CDR2 is FQGNSA. The CDR3 consists of 15 residues. The V end lost 5 bases, the J end lost 5 bases, and 13 bases lay between the germline ends. The CDR3 loop reads CASSETGTNNSPLHF. Written as DNA, the CDR3 is TGTGCCAGCAGCGAGACAGGCACAAATAATTCACCCCTCCACTTT.

The CDR3 here is CASSLGTLGYQETQYF. The CDR3, as DNA: TGCGCCAGCAGCTTGGGCACCCTAGGTTACCAAGAGACCCAGTACTTC. This rearrangement joins TRBV5-1 to TRBJ2-5; unclear D gene. V was pared by 0 bases and J by 0 bases, with 12 bases between. Germline-derived CDR1 and CDR2 are SGHRS and YFSETQ. The CDR3 contains 16 residues.

CDR3 DNA sequence: TGCAGCGACTCGACAGGGCCCTATGGCTACACCTTC. Translated, it gives CSDSTGPYGYTF. The chain combines TRBV29-1 with TRBJ1-2; 7 bases agree with TRBD1. Germline V gene sequence: CDR1 SQVTM, CDR2 ANQGSEA. CDR3 length equals 12 residues. With 7 bases clipped from V and 4 bases from J, the junction kept 6 bases outside the gene matches. The full variable domain, rest sourced from reference TRBV29-1 and TRBJ1-2, is SAVISQKPSRDICQRGTSLTIQCQVDSQVTMMFWYRQQPGQSLTLIATANQGSEATYESGFVIDKFPISRPNLTFSTLTVSNMSPEDSSIYLCSDSTGPYGYTFGSGTRLTVV.

This clone was detected only once. The CDR3 DNA reads as TGTGCCAGCAGACTTACGGGACAGAACTACAATGAGCAGTTCTTC. It is translated as CASRLTGQNYNEQFF. V gene TRBV28 combines with J gene TRBJ2-1; 7 positions match TRBD1. The germline V gene has CDR1 MDHEN and CDR2 SYDVKM. This CDR3 comprises 15 residues. The V gene end was trimmed by 6 bases and the J gene end by 3 bases; junction bases not matched to a gene: 8.

J is TRBJ2-5 and V is TRBV11-3; D might be TRBD1 (5 bases). This CDR3 is built from 13 residues. Germline V gene lookup returns CDR1 SGHNT and CDR2 YENEEA. V lost 4 bases and J 1 base, leaving 7 bases between the germline ends. The CDR3 sequence is CASSWTSQETQYF. The CDR3 coding sequence is TGTGCCAGCAGCTGGACAAGCCAAGAGACCCAGTACTTC.

Note on this clone: The same CDR3 can be traced to other DNA sequences in this sample. This chain connects TRBV2 to TRBJ1-5; a weak D match, TRBD1 (5 bases). CDR3 length: 15 amino acids. Germline loops: CDR1 SNHLY, CDR2 FYNNEI. Trimming shortened V by 5 bases and J by 2 bases, and 13 bases separated the two germline ends. CDR3 nucleotide sequence: TGTGCCAGCAGTCCCCCCGGGGGTGGCAATCAGCCCCAGCATTTT. Translation: CASSPPGGGNQPQHF.

The chain links TRBV9 to TRBJ2-1; 7 bases fit TRBD2. This CDR3 region has 14 residues. Germline values: CDR1 SGDLS, CDR2 YYNGEE. Trimming removed 4 bases from V and 7 bases from J; junction bases left unmatched: 8. The CDR3, as DNA: TGTGCCAGCAGCCCCCGAGTGGGGGGGAATGAGCAGTTCTTC. Translating it yields CASSPRVGGNEQFF.

J is TRBJ1-2 and V is TRBV4-1, with a weak D call TRBD1 (5 bases). This CDR3 is built from 16 residues. Germline lookup yields CDR1 MGHRA and CDR2 YSYEKL. Deletions cut 3 bases from V and 4 bases from J, with 18 bases between. In nucleotides, the CDR3 is TGCGCCAGCAGCCACCCCCCCGGGGAAGGGGCCTATGGCTACACCTTC. It translates to CASSHPPGEGAYGYTF.

J is TRBJ1-5 and V is TRBV7-2; possibly TRBD1 for D (5 bases). The V end was cut by 1 base, the J end by 4 bases, with 11 bases between. Per germline, CDR1 SGHTA and CDR2 FQGNSA. The CDR3 is made up of 15 amino acids. This CDR3 is CASSLGQPINQPQHF. In DNA form, the CDR3 reads TGTGCCAGCAGCTTAGGACAGCCCATTAATCAGCCCCAGCATTTT.

The J gene is TRBJ1-3, the V gene TRBV2; D is possibly TRBD1 (5 bases). The CDR3 is 16 amino acids. Per the germline V gene, CDR1 is SNHLY and CDR2 is FYNNEI. The V end was cut by 3 bases, the J end by 0 bases, with 12 bases between. CDR3 DNA: TGTGCCAGCAGTGAGTGGTTTGGGGCCTCTGGAAACACCATATATTTT. This codes for CASSEWFGASGNTIYF.

For the CDR3, the DNA is TGTGCCAGCAGCAAAGTTGCGCCCCTTTTCTACGAGCAGTACGTC. Amino acid sequence: CASSKVAPLFYEQYV. The V and J genes are TRBV21-1 and TRBJ2-7; no DNA check was done on the table's D call, TRBD2. TRBV21-1 is noted as a pseudogene. The CDR3 consists of 15 residues.

V and J are TRBV27 and TRBJ2-7, with 8 bases lining up with TRBD1. Losses at the gene ends were 5 bases for V and 6 bases for J; bases not matched to a gene: 3. CDR1 is MNHEY, CDR2 SMNVEV, per germline (reference sequence). The CDR3 spans 12 residues. CDR3 in amino acids: CASSGQGREQYV. The CDR3 DNA follows: TGTGCCAGCAGTGGACAGGGCCGCGAGCAGTACGTC.

The chain links TRBV4-1 to TRBJ2-2, with D hard to call. Between the trimmed V and J ends, which lost 0 bases and 0 bases, there was a span of 11 bases. The V gene's germline CDR1 is MGHRA and CDR2 YSYEKL. The CDR3 has 17 residues. The CDR3: CASSQDTASANTGELFF. CDR3 DNA: TGCGCCAGCAGCCAAGACACTGCCAGTGCGAACACCGGGGAGCTGTTTTTT.

The count of this clone is one. The chain combines TRBV6-6 with TRBJ2-2, with D hard to call. V dropped 7 bases and J dropped 0 bases, with 0 bases sitting between them. Germline loops: CDR1 MNHNY, CDR2 SVGAGI (reference sequence). The CDR3 covers 11 residues. The CDR3 DNA sequence: TGTGCCAGCACGAACACCGGGGAGCTGTTTTTT. It yields the protein CASTNTGELFF.

The V gene is TRBV5-1, the J gene TRBJ2-1, with 11 nucleotides matching TRBD2. CDR3 length: 18 amino acids. Germline V lookup: CDR1 SGHRS, CDR2 YFSETQ. The ends lost 4 bases at V and 0 bases at J; junction bases unmatched: 9. Here the CDR3 reads CASSLGTSGASSYNEQFF. CDR3 nucleotides: TGCGCCAGCAGCCTCGGGACTAGCGGCGCCAGCTCCTACAATGAGCAGTTCTTC.

V is TRBV7-2 and J is TRBJ2-3, with 9 positions matching TRBD2. V shed 2 bases and J 2 bases; nucleotides not matched to a gene: 2. In germline, CDR1 is SGHTA, CDR2 FQGNSA. The CDR3 has 15 amino acids. CDR3: CASSLSGRNTDTQYF. Here the CDR3 DNA reads TGTGCCAGCAGCTTAAGCGGGAGGAACACAGATACGCAGTATTTT.

The chain uses TRBV10-3 and TRBJ2-7; D possibly corresponds to TRBD2 (7 bases). Germline CDR1 reads ENHRY; CDR2 reads SYGVKD. The CDR3 runs to 14 residues. Trimming stripped 4 bases from V and 4 bases from J, with 14 bases between. The DNA of the CDR3 is TGTGCCATCAGTGGGGGGGGCCCCTCATACGAGCAGTACGTC. Its translation: CAISGGGPSYEQYV.

The chain combines TRBV6-5 with TRBJ1-6, with TRBD1 as a possible D gene (5 bases). V was clipped by 4 bases and J by 7 bases, with 14 bases between them. Per the germline V gene, CDR1 is MNHEY and CDR2 is SVGAGI. This CDR3 comprises 15 residues. The CDR3 protein is CASSSQGGKNSPLHF. As DNA, the CDR3 is TGTGCCAGCAGTTCGCAGGGAGGGAAGAATTCACCCCTCCACTTT.

The V gene is TRBV6-2 or TRBV6-3, the J gene TRBJ2-3; D might be TRBD2 (7 bases). The germline gives CDR1 MNHEY, CDR2 SVGEGT. The CDR3 consists of 15 residues. The ends were cut back, 0 bases at V and 4 bases at J, with 11 bases in the middle. The CDR3 region is CASSYSWGGADTQYF. The DNA for the CDR3 is TGTGCCAGCAGTTACTCGTGGGGGGGCGCAGATACGCAGTATTTT.

This chain uses TRBV2 with TRBJ1-5, with D uncertain. V was shortened by 6 bases and J by 0 bases, with 9 bases between the two germline ends. Germline CDR1 and CDR2: SNHLY and FYNNEI. The CDR3 is 14 amino acids. CDR3 in DNA: TGTGCCAGCAGAGGCGGAAATAGCAATCAGCCCCAGCATTTT. As protein: CASRGGNSNQPQHF.

V is TRBV9 and J is TRBJ2-2, with 9 bases matching TRBD2. V was clipped by 4 bases and J by 4 bases; unmatched bases: 11. Germline loops: CDR1 SGDLS, CDR2 YYNGEE. This CDR3 spans 17 amino acids. This CDR3 reads CASSRGPLAGFTGELFF. CDR3 nucleotide sequence: TGTGCCAGCAGCCGCGGACCCCTAGCGGGATTCACCGGGGAGCTGTTTTTT.